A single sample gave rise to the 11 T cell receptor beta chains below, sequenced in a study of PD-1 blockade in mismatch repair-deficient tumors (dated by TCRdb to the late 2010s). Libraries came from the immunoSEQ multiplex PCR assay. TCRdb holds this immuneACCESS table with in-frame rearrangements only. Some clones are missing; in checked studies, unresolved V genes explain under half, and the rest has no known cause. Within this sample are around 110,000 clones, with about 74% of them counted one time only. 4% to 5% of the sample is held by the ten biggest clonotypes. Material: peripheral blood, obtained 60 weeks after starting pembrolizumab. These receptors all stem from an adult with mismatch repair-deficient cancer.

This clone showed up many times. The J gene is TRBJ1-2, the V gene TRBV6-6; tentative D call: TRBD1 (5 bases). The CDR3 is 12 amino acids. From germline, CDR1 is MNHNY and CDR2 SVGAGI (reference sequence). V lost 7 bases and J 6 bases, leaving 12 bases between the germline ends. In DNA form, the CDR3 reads TGTGCCAGCAATCACGGGGGAGATGGCTACACCTTC. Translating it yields CASNHGGDGYTF.

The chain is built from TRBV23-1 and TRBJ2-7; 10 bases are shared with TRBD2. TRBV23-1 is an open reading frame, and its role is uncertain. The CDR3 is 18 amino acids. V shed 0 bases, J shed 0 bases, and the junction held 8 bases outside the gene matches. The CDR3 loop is CASSQSGGLAAVSYEQYF. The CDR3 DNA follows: TGCGCCAGCAGTCAATCGGGAGGACTAGCGGCAGTCTCCTACGAGCAGTACTTC.

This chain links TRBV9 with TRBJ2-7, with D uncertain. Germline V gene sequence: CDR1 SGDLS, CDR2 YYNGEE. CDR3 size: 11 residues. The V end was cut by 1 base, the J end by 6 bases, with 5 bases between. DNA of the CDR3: TGTGCCAGCAGCGTAATTTCCGAGCAGTACTTC. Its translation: CASSVISEQYF. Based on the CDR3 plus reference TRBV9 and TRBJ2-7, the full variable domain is DSGVTQTPKHLITATGQRVTLRCSPRSGDLSVYWYQQSLDQGLQFLIQYYNGEERAKGNILERFSAQQFPDLHSELNLSSLELGDSALYFCASSVISEQYFGPGTRLTVT.

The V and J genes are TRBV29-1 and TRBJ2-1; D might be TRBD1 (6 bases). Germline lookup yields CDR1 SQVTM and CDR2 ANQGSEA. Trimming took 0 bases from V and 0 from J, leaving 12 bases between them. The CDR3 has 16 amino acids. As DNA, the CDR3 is TGCAGCGTTGAAGAACGAGGACAGAGCTCCTACAATGAGCAGTTCTTC. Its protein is CSVEERGQSSYNEQFF.

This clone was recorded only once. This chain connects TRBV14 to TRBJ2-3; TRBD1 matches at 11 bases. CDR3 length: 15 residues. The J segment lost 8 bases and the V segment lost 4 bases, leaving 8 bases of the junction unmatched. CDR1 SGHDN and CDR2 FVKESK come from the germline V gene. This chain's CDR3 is CASSLRTGGSGTQYF. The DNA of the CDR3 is TGTGCCAGCAGCCTCCGGACAGGGGGCTCTGGTACGCAGTATTTT.

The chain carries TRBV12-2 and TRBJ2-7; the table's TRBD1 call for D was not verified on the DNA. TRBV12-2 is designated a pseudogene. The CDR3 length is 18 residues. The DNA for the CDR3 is TGTGCAAGTCGCTTACCCCGGGACAGGCTTACTACCTCCTACGAGCAGTACTTC. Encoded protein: CASRLPRDRLTTSYEQYF.

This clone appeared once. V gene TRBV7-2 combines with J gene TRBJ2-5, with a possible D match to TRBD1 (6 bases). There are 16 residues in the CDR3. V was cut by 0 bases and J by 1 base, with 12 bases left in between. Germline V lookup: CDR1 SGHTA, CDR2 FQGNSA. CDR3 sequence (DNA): TGTGCCAGCAGCTTAGCAACTAGGGGGTTCCAAGAGACCCAGTACTTC. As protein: CASSLATRGFQETQYF.

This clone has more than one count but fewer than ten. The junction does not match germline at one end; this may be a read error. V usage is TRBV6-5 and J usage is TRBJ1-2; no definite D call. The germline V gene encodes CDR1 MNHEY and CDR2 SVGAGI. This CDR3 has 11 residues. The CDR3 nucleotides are TGTGCCAGCACCAGTGCTTACGGCTTCGCCTTC. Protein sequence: CASTSAYGFAF.

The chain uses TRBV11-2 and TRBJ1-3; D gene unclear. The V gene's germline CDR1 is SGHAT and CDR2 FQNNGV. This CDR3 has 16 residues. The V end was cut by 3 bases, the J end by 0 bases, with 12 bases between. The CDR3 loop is CASSLGGSGSGNTIYF. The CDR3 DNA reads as TGTGCCAGCAGCTTGGGTGGCTCCGGCTCTGGAAACACCATATATTTT.

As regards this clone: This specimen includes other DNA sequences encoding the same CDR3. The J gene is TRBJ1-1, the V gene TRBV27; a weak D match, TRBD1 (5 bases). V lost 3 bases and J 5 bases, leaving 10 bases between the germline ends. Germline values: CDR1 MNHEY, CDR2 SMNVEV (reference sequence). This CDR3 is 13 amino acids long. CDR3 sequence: CASSFGSGTEAFF. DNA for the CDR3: TGTGCCAGCAGTTTCGGCTCAGGGACTGAAGCTTTCTTT.

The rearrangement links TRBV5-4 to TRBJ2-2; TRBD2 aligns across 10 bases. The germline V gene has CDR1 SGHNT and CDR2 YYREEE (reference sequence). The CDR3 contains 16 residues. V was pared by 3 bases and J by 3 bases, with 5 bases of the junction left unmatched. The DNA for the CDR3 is TGTGCCAGCAGCTCTAGCGGGAGAGGGGACACCGGGGAGCTGTTTTTT. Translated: CASSSSGRGDTGELFF.